The 21 T cell receptor beta chains given below trace back to one sample, sequenced in a study of cytotoxic CD8 clonotypes in ibrutinib-treated CLL. The table came from immunoSEQ multiplex PCR; TCRdb's copy has only in-frame clones and leaves some out. The table lists more than 11,000 clones, 70% of them singletons. The sample consisted of PBMCs, taken before ibrutinib treatment. Receptors originate from a human donor with chronic lymphocytic leukemia.

The V gene is TRBV18, the J gene TRBJ2-1; D is possibly TRBD1 (5 bases). Germline CDR1 and CDR2: KGHSH and LQKENI. V was shortened by 3 bases and J by 4 bases, with 10 bases between the two germline ends. There are 14 residues in the CDR3. DNA of the CDR3: TGTGCCAGCTCACCTTGGGGCGAGTACAATGAGCAGTTCTTC. Translating it yields CASSPWGEYNEQFF.

V and J are TRBV28 and TRBJ2-1, with TRBD2 identical over 11 bases. Trimming cost V 5 bases and J 6 bases; bases outside gene matches: 6. The CDR3 contains 15 residues. Germline V gene data show CDR1 as MDHEN and CDR2 as SYDVKM. The CDR3 region is CASSPGLAGGNEQFF. The CDR3 DNA sequence: TGTGCCAGCAGTCCTGGTCTAGCGGGAGGCAATGAGCAGTTCTTC.

V usage is TRBV4-1 and J usage is TRBJ2-1; 13 bases agree with TRBD2. V lost 7 bases and J lost 8; bases outside the gene matches: 11. CDR1 MGHRA and CDR2 YSYEKL come from the germline V gene. The CDR3 runs to 16 residues. The CDR3 region has the DNA TGCGCCAGCAACCTAGGACTAGCGGGAGTTTTCGATGAGCAGTTCTTC. This sequence encodes CASNLGLAGVFDEQFF.

The chain links TRBV7-8 to TRBJ2-1; D remains unclear. With 5 bases removed from V and 9 bases from J, the gap between germline ends came to 11 bases. The CDR3 is made up of 12 amino acids. In germline, CDR1 is SGHVS, CDR2 FQNEAQ. The CDR3 DNA reads as TGTGCCAGCAGCAAAACCGGACGTGAGCAGTTCTTC. Amino acids: CASSKTGREQFF. Together with reference TRBV7-8 and TRBJ2-1, the CDR3 gives the full variable domain: GAGVSQSPRYKVAKRGQDVALRCDPISGHVSLFWYQQALGQGPEFLTYFQNEAQLDKSGLPSDRFFAERPEGSVSTLKIQRTQQEDSAVYLCASSKTGREQFFGPGTRLTVL.

V gene TRBV5-8 combines with J gene TRBJ1-4, with 8 bases aligning to TRBD1. V was clipped by 2 bases and J by 10 bases; unmatched bases: 13. The CDR3 is 16 residues long. Germline V CDR1 and CDR2: SGHTS, YDEGEE. CDR3 DNA sequence: TGTGCCAGCAGCTTAGGGACAGGCCCTACCCTGGGAAAACTGTTTTTT. It specifies CASSLGTGPTLGKLFF. The entire variable domain, with the rest obtained from reference TRBV5-8 and TRBJ1-4, is as follows: EAGVTQSPTHLIKTRGQQATLRCSPISGHTSVYWYQQALGLGLQFLLWYDEGEERNRGNFPPRFSGRQFPNYSSELNVNALELEDSALYLCASSLGTGPTLGKLFFGSGTQLSVL.

V usage is TRBV5-1 and J usage is TRBJ1-1; D unresolved. This CDR3 region has 15 residues. Deletions cut 0 bases from V and 1 base from J, with 10 bases between. CDR1 SGHRS and CDR2 YFSETQ come from the germline V gene. CDR3 nucleotide sequence: TGCGCCAGCAGCTTGGTTGGCAGACCGAACACTGAAGCTTTCTTT. This encodes CASSLVGRPNTEAFF.

The chain recombines TRBV7-2 with TRBJ2-3; 10 bases match TRBD2. Germline V gene sequence: CDR1 SGHTA, CDR2 FQGNSA. V was clipped by 1 base and J by 6 bases; unmatched bases: 4. This CDR3 is 15 amino acids long. CDR3 region: CASSLGLAGVDTQYF. The CDR3 bases are TGTGCCAGCAGCTTAGGGCTAGCGGGGGTGGATACGCAGTATTTT.

The V call is TRBV18, the J call TRBJ1-4, with no clear D. CDR1 is KGHSH, CDR2 LQKENI, per germline. Trimming took 6 bases from V and 3 from J, leaving 5 bases between them. This CDR3 is built from 12 residues. The CDR3 spells CASSPANEKLFF. For the CDR3, the DNA is TGTGCCAGCTCCCCTGCTAATGAAAAACTGTTTTTT.

This chain connects TRBV27 to TRBJ1-2; D possibly corresponds to TRBD1 (6 bases). V shed 0 bases and J shed 6 bases, with 14 bases lying between them. The CDR3 totals 15 residues. Germline CDR1 MNHEY, CDR2 SMNVEV (reference sequence). The CDR3 coding sequence is TGTGCCAGCAGTTTATCGATCGGGGGCAGCGATGGCTACACCTTC. Translating gives CASSLSIGGSDGYTF.

This sequence joins TRBV7-8 and TRBJ1-5; D unresolved. The length of the CDR3 is 15 residues. V shed 4 bases and J shed 1 base, with 11 bases lying between them. CDR1 is SGHVS, CDR2 FQNEAQ, per germline. The DNA of the CDR3 is TGTGCCAGCAGCTCCCAACCAGACAGCAATCAGCCCCAGCATTTT. Translating gives CASSSQPDSNQPQHF.

The V call is TRBV10-3, the J call TRBJ1-1; possibly TRBD1 for D (6 bases). Germline-derived CDR1 and CDR2 are ENHRY and SYGVKD. Trimming removed 4 bases at V and 0 bases at J, with 9 bases between. The CDR3 contains 14 residues. In nucleotides, the CDR3 is TGTGCCATCAGTGCCGGACAGCTGAACACTGAAGCTTTCTTT. Its protein product is CAISAGQLNTEAFF.

This clone was counted only a few times. This sequence joins TRBV7-9 and TRBJ1-2; 7 bases are a match to TRBD1. CDR3 length: 14 amino acids. Germline lookup yields CDR1 SEHNR and CDR2 FQNEAQ (reference sequence). With 6 bases clipped from V and 1 base from J, the junction kept 5 bases outside the gene matches. In DNA, the CDR3 is TGTGCCAGCAGGAGGGGACAGCTTAACTATGGCTACACCTTC. It yields the protein CASRRGQLNYGYTF. The full variable domain, with the rest looked up from reference TRBV7-9 and TRBJ1-2, is DTGVSQNPRHKITKRGQNVTFRCDPISEHNRLYWYRQTLGQGPEFLTYFQNEAQLEKSRLLSDRFSAERPKGSFSTLEIQRTEQGDSAMYLCASRRGQLNYGYTFGSGTRLTVV.

This clone came up a few times. J is TRBJ2-2 and V is TRBV7-2; either TRBD1 or TRBD2 may fit D (6 bases each). The CDR3 has 14 residues. Trimming stripped 10 bases from V and 0 bases from J, with 12 bases between. Germline V gene data show CDR1 as SGHTA and CDR2 as FQGNSA. CDR3 sequence: CATRGHTNTGELFF. Here the CDR3 DNA reads TGTGCCACCCGGGGGCACACGAACACCGGGGAGCTGTTTTTT.

This sequence joins TRBV19 and TRBJ1-2, with D unresolved. The germline gives CDR1 LNHDA, CDR2 SQIVND (reference sequence). Trimming shortened V by 1 base and J by 0 bases, and 6 bases separated the two germline ends. The CDR3 runs to 14 residues. The CDR3 reads CASSIVDTNYGYTF. CDR3 in DNA: TGTGCCAGTAGTATAGTTGACACTAACTATGGCTACACCTTC.

This chain links TRBV4-2 with TRBJ2-3; D is possibly TRBD2 (7 bases). Germline V CDR1 and CDR2: LGHNA, YNFKEQ. This CDR3 is 13 amino acids long. V lost 4 bases and J lost 6, with 11 bases in between. The CDR3, as DNA: TGTGCCAGCAGCCCCGGGGGGCGGGATACGCAGTATTTT. It yields the protein CASSPGGRDTQYF.

The rearrangement uses TRBV28 and TRBJ2-3; D may be TRBD1 (5 bases). The CDR3 totals 14 residues. Looked up from germline, CDR1 is MDHEN and CDR2 is SYDVKM. The V gene lost 3 bases and the J gene lost 2 bases, with 9 bases spanning the gap. CDR3 nucleotides: TGTGCCAGCAGTTTTGGACAAAACACAGATACGCAGTATTTT. It yields the protein CASSFGQNTDTQYF.

The chain's CDR3 is CASSYREVLAEAFF. CDR3 sequence (DNA): TGTGCCAGCAGTTACCGGGAGGTATTGGCTGAAGCTTTCTTT. V is TRBV6-5 and J is TRBJ1-1; no reliable D call. The germline gives CDR1 MNHEY, CDR2 SVGAGI. V lost 2 bases and J 6 bases, leaving 13 bases between the germline ends. The CDR3 has 14 residues.

The chain has TRBV7-2 and TRBJ2-3; D call uncertain. CDR3 size: 15 residues. V lost 8 bases and J 1 base, leaving 16 bases between the germline ends. Germline CDR1 reads SGHTA; CDR2 reads FQGNSA. CDR3 sequence reads: CASGDLKVGTDTQYF. The CDR3, as DNA: TGTGCCAGCGGCGACCTCAAGGTGGGCACAGATACGCAGTATTTT.

The chain recombines TRBV30 with TRBJ1-2; 7 nucleotides line up with TRBD1. Trimming removed 5 bases from V and 2 bases from J; junction bases left unmatched: 5. Looked up from germline, CDR1 is GTSNPN and CDR2 is SVGIG (reference sequence). The length of the CDR3 is 13 residues. CDR3 sequence reads: CAWDPTGNYGYTF. The DNA of the CDR3 is TGTGCCTGGGATCCGACAGGGAACTATGGCTACACCTTC.

The sample holds one count of this clone. The V call is TRBV5-1, the J call TRBJ2-3, with D tentatively TRBD2 (7 bases). Deletions cut 0 bases from V and 6 bases from J, with 17 bases between. The CDR3 runs 16 residues. Per germline, CDR1 SGHRS and CDR2 YFSETQ. The CDR3 DNA reads as TGCGCCAGCAGCTTGGTTGGGGGGGCGTTGACGGATACGCAGTATTTT. This gives the protein CASSLVGGALTDTQYF.

The J gene is TRBJ1-1, the V gene TRBV11-3; D possibly corresponds to TRBD1 (5 bases). The CDR3 loop spans 13 amino acids. V was clipped by 0 bases and J by 5 bases, with 7 bases between them. Germline V lookup: CDR1 SGHNT, CDR2 YENEEA. CDR3 sequence reads: CASSLEGETEAFF. The CDR3 nucleotides are TGTGCCAGCAGCTTAGAAGGGGAAACTGAAGCTTTCTTT. Looking up the rest from reference TRBV11-3 and TRBJ1-1 gives the full variable domain: EAGVVQSPRYKIIEKKQPVAFWCNPISGHNTLYWYLQNLGQGPELLIRYENEEAVDDSQLPKDRFSAERLKGVDSTLKIQPAELGDSAVYLCASSLEGETEAFFGQGTRLTVV.